This entry lists 11 T cell receptor beta chains sequenced from one sample in a study of CD8 T cells in ankylosing spondylitis. TCRdb re-derived calls from the 5' RACE reads in MiXCR, one entry per CDR3 protein. This sample has roughly 670,000 distinct CDR3 sequences, with roughly 20% found just once. Antigens for these TCRs are unknown. Findings and caveats of the study: Ankylosing spondylitis blood appeared to be characterized by a TCR beta motif of under ten highly homologous variants.

Source material: blood, either unsorted or a sorted T cell fraction (not recorded which). These TCRs come from a male donor with ankylosing spondylitis.

This clonotype turned up a few times. The rearrangement links TRBV5-1 to TRBJ2-2; either TRBD1 or TRBD2 may supply D (6 bases each). CDR3 length: 18 amino acids. V gave up 0 bases and J gave up 7 bases, with 22 bases separating them. Per the germline V gene, CDR1 is SGHRS and CDR2 is YFSETQ. CDR3 nucleotide sequence: TGCGCCAGCAGCTTGGAGTGGGGGGACACGCCTGGAATCGGGGAGCTGTTTTTT. It codes for CASSLEWGDTPGIGELFF.

This clonotype came up a few times. J is TRBJ1-1 and V is TRBV6-1; a possible D gene is TRBD1 (5 bases). Per the germline V gene, CDR1 is MNHNS and CDR2 is SASEGT. The CDR3 loop spans 14 amino acids. Between the trimmed V and J ends, which lost 7 bases and 3 bases, there was a span of 15 bases. For the CDR3, the DNA is TGTGCCAGCACCCATAGGAGAGGGGACACTGAAGCTTTCTTT. It yields the protein CASTHRRGDTEAFF.

This clonotype was seen just once. The gene calls are TRBV4-1 and TRBJ2-7; D is uncertain. Per the germline V gene, CDR1 is MGHRA and CDR2 is YSYEKL. The CDR3 is made up of 13 amino acids. V gave up 5 bases and J gave up 3 bases, with 11 bases separating them. The CDR3 bases are TGCGCCAGCAGCGGCAGTATAGGCTACGAGCAGTACTTC. It is translated as CASSGSIGYEQYF.

This clonotype was found a few times. This chain uses TRBV11-2 with TRBJ2-5, with TRBD1 identical over 7 bases. This CDR3 has 15 residues. The germline V gene has CDR1 SGHAT and CDR2 FQNNGV. J lost 2 bases, V lost 4 bases, and 7 bases had no gene match. The CDR3 DNA sequence: TGTGCCAGCAGCTCTCCGGGACAGAAACAAGAGACCCAGTACTTC. Encoded protein: CASSSPGQKQETQYF.

The chain is built from TRBV7-9 and TRBJ2-3; 9 bases map to TRBD1. Germline V CDR1 and CDR2: SEHNR, FQNEAQ (reference sequence). V lost 5 bases and J lost 4; bases outside the gene matches: 7. CDR3 length: 15 residues. CDR3 protein: CASSLRQGGADTQYF. The CDR3 DNA reads TGTGCCAGCAGCCTCCGACAGGGGGGCGCAGATACGCAGTATTTT.

This clonotype was detected only a few times. The chain couples TRBV9 to TRBJ2-3; tentative D call: TRBD1 (5 bases). The CDR3 is made up of 14 amino acids. Germline CDR1 SGDLS, CDR2 YYNGEE. V dropped 2 bases and J dropped 4 bases, with 11 bases sitting between them. The DNA for the CDR3 is TGTGCCAGCAGCGTGCTAGACAGACCAGATACGCAGTATTTT. Translation: CASSVLDRPDTQYF.

The chain has TRBV18 and TRBJ2-2, with no clear D. V gave up 3 bases and J gave up 6 bases, with 14 bases separating them. CDR1 and CDR2 (germline): KGHSH, LQKENI. The length of the CDR3 is 15 residues. In nucleotides, the CDR3 is TGTGCCAGCTCACCCGCAAGGCAGGCCGCCGGGGAGCTGTTTTTT. Protein sequence: CASSPARQAAGELFF.

This clonotype was seen a handful of times. The chain couples TRBV29-1 to TRBJ2-1, with D maybe TRBD2 (6 bases). V gave up 5 bases and J gave up 7 bases, with 21 bases separating them. The CDR3 is made up of 15 amino acids. From germline, CDR1 is SQVTM and CDR2 ANQGSEA. The CDR3 DNA reads TGCAGCGTTATGCCTGAGGGAGGTGGTGTTAATGAGCAGTTCTTC. This codes for CSVMPEGGGVNEQFF.

The gene calls are TRBV11-1 and TRBJ2-5, with 7 positions matching TRBD2. The length of the CDR3 is 19 residues. Germline CDR1 and CDR2: SGHAT and FQDESV (reference sequence). J gave up 5 bases and V 4 bases, and 22 bases lay outside the gene matches. The CDR3 loop is CASSSIPRYGRAAWETQYF. CDR3 bases: TGTGCCAGCAGCTCGATACCCCGATATGGGAGGGCGGCATGGGAGACCCAGTACTTC.

This clonotype was counted between two and nine times. The chain combines TRBV28 with TRBJ1-1, with 7 bases lining up with TRBD1. This CDR3 is built from 17 residues. The trim removed 3 bases at V and 5 bases at J, leaving 15 bases unmatched. CDR1 and CDR2 (germline): MDHEN, SYDVKM. The CDR3 spells CASSLGSYRQGRTEAFF. The CDR3 bases are TGTGCCAGCAGTTTGGGATCCTACCGACAGGGTCGGACTGAAGCTTTCTTT.

This clonotype was observed at least ten times. V and J are TRBV7-9 and TRBJ2-1; D is ambiguous. CDR3 length: 8 residues. Germline-derived CDR1 and CDR2 are SEHNR and FQNEAQ (reference sequence). V was cut by 8 bases and J by 15 bases, with 8 bases left in between. CDR3 amino acids: CASAPPFF. CDR3 in DNA: TGTGCCAGCGCTCCTCCGTTCTTC. Full variable domain (remainder filled in from reference TRBV7-9 and TRBJ2-1): DTGVSQNPRHKITKRGQNVTFRCDPISEHNRLYWYRQTLGQGPEFLTYFQNEAQLEKSRLLSDRFSAERPKGSFSTLEIQRTEQGDSAMYLCASAPPFFGPGTRLTVL.